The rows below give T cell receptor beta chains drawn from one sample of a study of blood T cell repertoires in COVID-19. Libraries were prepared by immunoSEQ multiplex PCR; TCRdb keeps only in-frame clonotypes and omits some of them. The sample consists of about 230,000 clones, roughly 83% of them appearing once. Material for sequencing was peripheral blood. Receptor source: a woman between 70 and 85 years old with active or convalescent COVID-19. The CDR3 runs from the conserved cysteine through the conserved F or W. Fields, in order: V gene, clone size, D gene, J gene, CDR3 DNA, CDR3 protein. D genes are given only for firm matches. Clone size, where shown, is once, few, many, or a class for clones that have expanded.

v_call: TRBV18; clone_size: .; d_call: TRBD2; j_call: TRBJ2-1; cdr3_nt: TGTGCCAGCTCACCCGCCTGGACTAGCGGGGGGGCGGTAGAGCAGTTCTTC; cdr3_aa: CASSPAWTSGGAVEQFF
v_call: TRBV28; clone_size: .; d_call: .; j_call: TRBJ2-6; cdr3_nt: TGTGCCAGCAGTTTTGGACAGACTGGGGCCAACGTCCTGACTTTC; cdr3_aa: CASSFGQTGANVLTF
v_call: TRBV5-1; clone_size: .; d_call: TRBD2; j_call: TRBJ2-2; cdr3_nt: TGCGCCAGCAGTATTAGCGGGGGCACCGGGGAGCTGTTTTTT; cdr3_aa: CASSISGGTGELFF
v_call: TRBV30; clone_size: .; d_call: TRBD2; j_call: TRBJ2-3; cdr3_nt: TGTGCCTGGAGTGTACTAGCGGGGGGGCAAGATACGCAGTATTTT; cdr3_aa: CAWSVLAGGQDTQYF
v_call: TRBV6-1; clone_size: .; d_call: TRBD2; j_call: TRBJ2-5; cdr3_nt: TGTGCCAGCAGTGAACTAGCGGGCACACAAGAGACCCAGTACTTC; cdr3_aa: CASSELAGTQETQYF
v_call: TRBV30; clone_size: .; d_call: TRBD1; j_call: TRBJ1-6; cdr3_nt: TGTGCCTGGAGTGGGGATAGGGGTGGACAGGCCCTCCACTTT; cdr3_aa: CAWSGDRGGQALHF
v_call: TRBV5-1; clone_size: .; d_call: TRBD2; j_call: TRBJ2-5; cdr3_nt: TGCGCCAGCAGCTTGGCTAGCGGAGAGACCCAGTACTTC; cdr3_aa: CASSLASGETQYF
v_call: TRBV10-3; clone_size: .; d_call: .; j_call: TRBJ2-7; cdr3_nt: TGTGCCATCAGTGATTCTCTCGACAGGAAATACGAGCAGTACTTC; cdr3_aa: CAISDSLDRKYEQYF
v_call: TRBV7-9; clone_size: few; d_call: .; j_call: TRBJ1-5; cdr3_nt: TGTGCCAGCAGCTTCACTCCCGGGGGGCCGGGATATAGCAATCAGCCCCAGCATTTT; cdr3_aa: CASSFTPGGPGYSNQPQHF
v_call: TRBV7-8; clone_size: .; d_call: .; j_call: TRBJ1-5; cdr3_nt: TGTGCCAGCAGCTTTACAGACGGTAATCAGCCCCAGCATTTT; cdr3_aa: CASSFTDGNQPQHF
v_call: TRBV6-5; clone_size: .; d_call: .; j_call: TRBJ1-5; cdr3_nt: TGTGCCAGCAGTTCACCGGGACAAGGCAATCAGCCCCAGCATTTT; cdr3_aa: CASSSPGQGNQPQHF
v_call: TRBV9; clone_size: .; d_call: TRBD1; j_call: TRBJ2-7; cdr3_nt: TGTGCCAGCAGCAGGCAGGGGGACTCCTACGAGCAGTACTTC; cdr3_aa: CASSRQGDSYEQYF
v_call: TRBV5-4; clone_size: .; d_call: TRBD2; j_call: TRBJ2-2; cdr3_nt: TGTGCCAGCAGCTGGGAGGGTATCGCGAACACCGGGGAGCTGTTTTTT; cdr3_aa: CASSWEGIANTGELFF
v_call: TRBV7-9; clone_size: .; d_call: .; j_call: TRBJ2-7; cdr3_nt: TGTGCCAGCAGCTTAGGCTCCGGGGGCGAGCAGTACTTC; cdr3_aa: CASSLGSGGEQYF
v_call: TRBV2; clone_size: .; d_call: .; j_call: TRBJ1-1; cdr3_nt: TGTGCCAGCAGCCTCACAGGGAACACTGAAGCTTTCTTT; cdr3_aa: CASSLTGNTEAFF